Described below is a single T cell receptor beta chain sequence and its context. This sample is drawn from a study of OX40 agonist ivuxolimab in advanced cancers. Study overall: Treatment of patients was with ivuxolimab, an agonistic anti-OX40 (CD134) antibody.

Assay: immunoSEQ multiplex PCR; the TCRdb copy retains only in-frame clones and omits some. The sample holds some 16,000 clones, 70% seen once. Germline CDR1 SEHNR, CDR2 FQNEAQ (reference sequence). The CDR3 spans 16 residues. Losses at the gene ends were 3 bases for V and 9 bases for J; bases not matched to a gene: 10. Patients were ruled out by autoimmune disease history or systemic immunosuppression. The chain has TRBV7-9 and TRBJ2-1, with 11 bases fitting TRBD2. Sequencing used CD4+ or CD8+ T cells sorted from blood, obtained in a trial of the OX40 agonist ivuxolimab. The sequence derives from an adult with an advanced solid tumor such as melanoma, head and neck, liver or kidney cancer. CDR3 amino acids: CASSLEPGLADSEQFF. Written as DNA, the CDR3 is TGTGCCAGCAGCTTGGAACCGGGACTAGCGGATTCTGAGCAGTTCTTC.